This TCR beta chain was obtained from a study of Ad26.COV2.S vaccination and SARS-CoV-2 variants. Across the study: A COV1001 Ad26.COV2.S trial-arm participant provided the sample. Each vaccinee took Ad26.COV2.S intramuscularly, once or twice 56 days apart.

Study results and caveats: From the TCR breadth and depth analyses, total T cell responses may have been underestimated.

This sample's treatment: around 19 received Ad26.COV2.S at low or high dose, single or two shots; roughly five received placebo; per-sample allocation not given. It was on day 63 after the first vaccine or placebo injection that samples were taken. Participants' vaccine, an Ad26 vector, delivered Wuhan-strain SARS-CoV-2 spike. This CDR3 is 12 amino acids long. Germline CDR1 SGHTA, CDR2 FQGTGA. V lost 10 bases and J lost 8, with 17 bases in between. Here immunoSEQ multiplex PCR was the method, and the copy in TCRdb shows in-frame clones only, minus some. In the table there are some 390,000 clones, approximately 90% of which are singletons. About this clone itself: Its matching antigen is unknown.

This receptor was taken from a person aged 18-60 years who received the Ad26.COV2.S COVID-19 vaccine or a placebo. V usage is TRBV7-3 and J usage is TRBJ1-2; D unclear. This specimen consisted of peripheral blood, obtained in a trial of Ad26.COV2.S vaccine versus placebo. DNA for the CDR3: TGTGCCACCTCCGGGCCCCGGGAGGGCTACACCTTC. Protein: CATSGPREGYTF.